One and the same sample provided the 18 T cell receptor beta chains below, sequenced in a study of human T cells and chemical hapten exposure. TCRdb reprocessed the RACE reads with MiXCR, giving one entry per CDR3 protein. This sample has 85,000 to 100,000 distinct CDR3 sequences; around 25% occur once, and the top ten carry 10%. Time point defined: patch test 3, about 24 weeks after DPC sensitization. Indicated treatment: therapeutic diphenylcyclopropenone sensitization with weekly scalp DPC. The source material was whole blood, sampled in connection with sensitization to the hapten diphenylcyclopropenone (DPC). These receptor sequences come from a man in his forties with alopecia areata. Some clones in this sample may be carry-over from other donors' samples.

This clonotype was observed a handful of times. The chain's CDR3 is CASSVQTQSYNEQFF. Here the CDR3 DNA reads TGTGCCAGTAGTGTCCAAACTCAGTCCTACAATGAGCAGTTCTTC. The chain couples TRBV19 to TRBJ2-1; D call uncertain. CDR3 length: 15 amino acids. V was clipped by 5 bases and J by 1 base, with 12 bases between them. Germline V gene lookup returns CDR1 LNHDA and CDR2 SQIVND (reference sequence). Variable domain in full (rest from reference TRBV19 and TRBJ2-1): DGGITQSPKYLFRKEGQNVTLSCEQNLNHDAMYWYRQDPGQGLRLIYYSQIVNDFQKGDIAEGYSVSREKKESFPLTVTSAQKNPTAFYLCASSVQTQSYNEQFFGPGTRLTVL.

CDR3 bases: TGTGCCAGCAGCCAAACCACAGATTCACCCCTCCACTTT. Protein: CASSQTTDSPLHF. This chain links TRBV3-1 with TRBJ1-6; D ambiguous. V dropped 2 bases and J dropped 8 bases, with 7 bases sitting between them. This CDR3 is built from 13 residues. Germline V gene lookup returns CDR1 LGHDT and CDR2 YNNKEL (reference sequence). Drawing the rest from reference TRBV3-1 and TRBJ1-6, the complete variable domain is DTAVSQTPKYLVTQMGNDKSIKCEQNLGHDTMYWYKQDSKKFLKIMFSYNNKELIINETVPNRFSPKSPDKAHLNLHINSLELGDSAVYFCASSQTTDSPLHFGNGTRLTVT.

This clonotype was seen only a few times. V and J are TRBV9 and TRBJ1-6; D gene ambiguous. Germline V gives CDR1 SGDLS, CDR2 YYNGEE. V was shortened by 0 bases and J by 9 bases, with 7 bases between the two germline ends. The length of the CDR3 is 13 residues. DNA for the CDR3: TGTGCCAGCAGCGTAGAACTGGGTTCACCCCTCCACTTT. Translating gives CASSVELGSPLHF.

Only a few counts were recorded for this clonotype. This rearrangement joins TRBV20-1 to TRBJ2-7; 10 bases are shared with TRBD2. The J segment lost 5 bases and the V segment lost 3 bases, leaving 10 bases of the junction unmatched. From germline, CDR1 is DFQATT and CDR2 SNEGSKA (reference sequence). The length of the CDR3 is 15 residues. In DNA form, the CDR3 reads TGCAGTGCTAGGAGACCGGGACTAGCGCCTGACGAGCAGTACTTC. Its protein product is CSARRPGLAPDEQYF.

The chain has TRBV19 and TRBJ1-5, with 9 bases matching TRBD1. Germline values: CDR1 LNHDA, CDR2 SQIVND (reference sequence). The trim removed 9 bases at V and 6 bases at J, leaving 18 bases unmatched. The CDR3 is 17 residues long. The CDR3 spells CASFPGQGNESGQPQHF. In DNA, the CDR3 is TGTGCCAGCTTTCCGGGACAGGGTAACGAGAGTGGTCAGCCCCAGCATTTT.

DNA of the CDR3: TGTGCCAGCAGGGGTACAGGGGAAGACCTTGAAAAACTGTTTTTT. Amino acids: CASRGTGEDLEKLFF. The V and J genes are TRBV12-3 or TRBV12-4 and TRBJ1-4; TRBD1 aligns across 7 bases. V gave up 6 bases and J gave up 7 bases; unmatched junction bases: 11. The CDR3 consists of 15 residues.

V is TRBV7-2 and J is TRBJ2-1; tentative D call: TRBD1 (5 bases). The CDR3 is made up of 14 amino acids. V lost 1 base to trimming and J lost 7 bases, with 11 bases between them. CDR1 is SGHTA and CDR2 is FQGNSA in the germline V gene. CDR3 sequence (DNA): TGTGCCAGCAGCTTAGGGGGCCGTTGGAATGAGCAGTTCTTC. Its protein product is CASSLGGRWNEQFF.

The chain carries TRBV10-1 and TRBJ2-7; D is perhaps TRBD2 (5 bases). The CDR3 sequence is 12 residues long. Germline V gene data show CDR1 as WNHNN and CDR2 as SYGVQD (reference sequence). The ends were cut back, 4 bases at V and 7 bases at J, with 11 bases in the middle. This chain's CDR3 is CASSGGSGEQYF. Written as DNA, the CDR3 is TGCGCCAGCAGTGGGGGTTCGGGGGAGCAGTACTTC.

In this sample, this clonotype turned up a few times. The chain recombines TRBV7-3 with TRBJ2-1; D uncertain. The V gene lost 5 bases and the J gene lost 5 bases, with 10 bases spanning the gap. This CDR3 is 13 amino acids long. The germline V gene has CDR1 SGHTA and CDR2 FQGTGA. This chain's CDR3 is CASSLNSNNEQFF. CDR3 sequence (DNA): TGTGCCAGCAGCCTAAACAGTAACAATGAGCAGTTCTTC.

This chain links TRBV11-2 with TRBJ2-3; D unresolved. The V end was cut by 10 bases, the J end by 4 bases, with 15 bases between. The CDR3 has 13 residues. The V gene's germline CDR1 is SGHAT and CDR2 FQNNGV. CDR3 coding DNA: TGTGCCACCCTTGCCGTCGGACCAGATACGCAGTATTTT. Translated, it gives CATLAVGPDTQYF.

This clonotype was recorded a few times. This chain connects TRBV15 to TRBJ1-3; tentative D call: TRBD1 (5 bases). Deletions cut 0 bases from V and 2 bases from J, with 8 bases between. Per germline, CDR1 LNHNV and CDR2 YYDKDF (reference sequence). There are 15 residues in the CDR3. The CDR3 DNA sequence: TGTGCCACCAGCAGAGATACAGGACCTGGAAACACCATATATTTT. It yields the protein CATSRDTGPGNTIYF.

V and J are TRBV12-3 or TRBV12-4 and TRBJ2-5; D may be TRBD1 (6 bases). Trimming stripped 5 bases from V and 1 base from J, with 20 bases between. This CDR3 has 17 residues. CDR3 bases: TGTGCCAGCAGTCGCAGAATTAGGACAGACGGCCAAGAGACCCAGTACTTC. This gives the protein CASSRRIRTDGQETQYF.

Notes on this clonotype: One base away lies a much larger clone, so this may be a sequencing read error. The chain joins TRBV20-1 to TRBJ2-7; 7 nucleotides align to TRBD1. This CDR3 spans 17 amino acids. The V gene's germline CDR1 is DFQATT and CDR2 SNEGSKA (reference sequence). The J segment lost 3 bases and the V segment lost 0 bases, leaving 14 bases of the junction unmatched. The chain's CDR3 is CSARDSMSGRGFYEQYF. As DNA, the CDR3 is TGCAGTGCTAGAGATTCTATGTCGGGCAGGGGGTTCTACGAGCAGTACTTC.

CDR3 region: CASSLFGTGNTIYF. The CDR3 DNA is TGTGCCAGCAGTTTATTCGGGACGGGAAACACCATATATTTT. J is TRBJ1-3 and V is TRBV12-3 or TRBV12-4, with D perhaps TRBD1 (5 bases). Trimming cost V 2 bases and J 4 bases, with 9 bases left between them. CDR3 length: 14 amino acids.

This clonotype was detected a few times. The V and J genes are TRBV12-3 or TRBV12-4 and TRBJ2-5; D ambiguous. There are 12 residues in the CDR3. The germline V and J ends were trimmed by 6 bases and 2 bases, with 7 bases remaining between them. CDR3 bases: TGTGCCAGCAGCCCACAGCAAGAGACCCAGTACTTC. Residues: CASSPQQETQYF.

The chain uses TRBV5-4 and TRBJ2-2, with 9 bases matching TRBD2. Germline V CDR1 and CDR2: SGHNT, YYREEE (reference sequence). Trimming at V came to 4 bases and at J to 5 bases, leaving 6 bases not matched to a gene. This CDR3 contains 15 residues. The CDR3 spells CASSVAGAGTGELFF. In nucleotides, the CDR3 is TGTGCCAGCAGCGTAGCGGGAGCGGGGACCGGGGAGCTGTTTTTT.

This clonotype was seen more than once but under ten times. The chain combines TRBV5-6 with TRBJ1-5; a weak D match, TRBD1 (6 bases). This CDR3 region has 15 residues. Germline V gene lookup returns CDR1 SGHDT and CDR2 YYEEEE. V was shortened by 3 bases and J by 3 bases, with 13 bases between the two germline ends. The CDR3 bases are TGTGCCAGCAGCTCCCAGGGGTATGACAATCAGCCCCAGCATTTT. Its translation is CASSSQGYDNQPQHF.

This clonotype has only a few counts. The chain employs TRBV28 and TRBJ1-1, with D hard to call. Trimming left V 8 bases short and J 0 bases short, with 10 bases between. The CDR3 runs to 13 residues. CDR1 and CDR2 (germline): MDHEN, SYDVKM. This CDR3 is CASGEALNTEAFF. CDR3 DNA: TGTGCCAGCGGGGAAGCCTTGAACACTGAAGCTTTCTTT. The variable domain in full, completed from reference TRBV28 and TRBJ1-1, reads DVKVTQSSRYLVKRTGEKVFLECVQDMDHENMFWYRQDPGLGLRLIYFSYDVKMKEKGDIPEGYSVSREKKERFSLILESASTNQTSMYLCASGEALNTEAFFGQGTRLTVV.